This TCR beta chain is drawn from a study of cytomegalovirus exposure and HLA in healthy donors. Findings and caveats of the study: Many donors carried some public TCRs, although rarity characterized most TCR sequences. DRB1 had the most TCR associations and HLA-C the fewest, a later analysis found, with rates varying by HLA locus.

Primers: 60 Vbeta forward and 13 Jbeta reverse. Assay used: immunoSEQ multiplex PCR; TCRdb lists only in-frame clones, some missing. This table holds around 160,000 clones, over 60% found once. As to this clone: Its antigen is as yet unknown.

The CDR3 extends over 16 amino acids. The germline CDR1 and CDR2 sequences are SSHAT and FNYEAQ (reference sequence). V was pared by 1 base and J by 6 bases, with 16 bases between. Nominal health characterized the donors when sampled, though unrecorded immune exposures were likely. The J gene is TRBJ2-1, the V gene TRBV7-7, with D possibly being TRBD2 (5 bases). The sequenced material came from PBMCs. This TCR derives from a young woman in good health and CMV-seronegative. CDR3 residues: CASSLEARAASNEQFF. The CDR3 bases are TGTGCCAGCAGCTTAGAGGCTCGAGCGGCTAGCAATGAGCAGTTCTTC. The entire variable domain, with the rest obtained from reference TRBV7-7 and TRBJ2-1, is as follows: GAGVSQSPRYKVTKRGQDVTLRCDPISSHATLYWYQQALGQGPEFLTYFNYEAQPDKSGLPSDRFSAERPEGSISTLTIQRTEQRDSAMYRCASSLEARAASNEQFFGPGTRLTVL.